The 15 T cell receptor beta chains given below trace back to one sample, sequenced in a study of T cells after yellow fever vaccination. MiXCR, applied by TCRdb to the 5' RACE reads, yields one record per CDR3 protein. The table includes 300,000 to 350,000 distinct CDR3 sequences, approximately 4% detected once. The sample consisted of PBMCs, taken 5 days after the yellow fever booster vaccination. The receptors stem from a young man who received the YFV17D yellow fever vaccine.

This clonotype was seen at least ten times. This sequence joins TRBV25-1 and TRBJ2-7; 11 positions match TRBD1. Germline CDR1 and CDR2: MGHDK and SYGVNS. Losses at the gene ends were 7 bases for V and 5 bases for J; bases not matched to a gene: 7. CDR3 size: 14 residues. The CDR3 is CASIAGTGGHEQYF. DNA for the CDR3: TGTGCCAGCATCGCCGGGACAGGGGGACACGAGCAGTACTTC.

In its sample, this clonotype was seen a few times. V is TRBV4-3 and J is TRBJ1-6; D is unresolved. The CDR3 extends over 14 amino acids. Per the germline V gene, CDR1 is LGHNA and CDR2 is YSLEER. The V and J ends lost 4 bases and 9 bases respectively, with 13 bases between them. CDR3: CASSPNMAGSPLHF. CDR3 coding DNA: TGCGCCAGCAGCCCAAACATGGCTGGTTCACCCCTCCACTTT.

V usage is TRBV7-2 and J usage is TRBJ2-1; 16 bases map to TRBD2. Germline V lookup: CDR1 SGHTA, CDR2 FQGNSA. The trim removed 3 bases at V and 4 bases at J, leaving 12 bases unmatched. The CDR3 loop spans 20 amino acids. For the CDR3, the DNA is TGTGCCAGCAGCTTCGACGGGACTAGCGGGGGGGTTCGTCGGTACAATGAGCAGTTCTTC. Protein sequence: CASSFDGTSGGVRRYNEQFF.

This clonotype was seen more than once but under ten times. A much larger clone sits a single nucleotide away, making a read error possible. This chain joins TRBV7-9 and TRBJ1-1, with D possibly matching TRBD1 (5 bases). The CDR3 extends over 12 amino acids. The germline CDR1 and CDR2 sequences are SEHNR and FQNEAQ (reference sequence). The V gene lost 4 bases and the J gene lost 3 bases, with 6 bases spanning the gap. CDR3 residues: CASSWGDTEAFF. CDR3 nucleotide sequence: TGTGCCAGCAGCTGGGGGGACACTGAAGCTTTCTTT.

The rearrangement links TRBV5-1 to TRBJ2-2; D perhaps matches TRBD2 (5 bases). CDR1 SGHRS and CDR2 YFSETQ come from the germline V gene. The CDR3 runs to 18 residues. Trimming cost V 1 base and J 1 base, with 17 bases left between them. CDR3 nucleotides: TGCGCCAGCAGCTTGAATTCGGACTCACGGGGGAACACCGGGGAGCTGTTTTTT. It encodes CASSLNSDSRGNTGELFF.

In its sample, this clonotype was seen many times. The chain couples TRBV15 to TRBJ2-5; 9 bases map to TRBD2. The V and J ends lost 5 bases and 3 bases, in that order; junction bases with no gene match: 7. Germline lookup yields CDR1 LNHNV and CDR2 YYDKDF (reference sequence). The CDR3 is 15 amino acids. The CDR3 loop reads CATSFSGGIKETQYF. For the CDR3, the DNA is TGTGCCACCAGCTTTAGCGGGGGAATAAAAGAGACCCAGTACTTC.

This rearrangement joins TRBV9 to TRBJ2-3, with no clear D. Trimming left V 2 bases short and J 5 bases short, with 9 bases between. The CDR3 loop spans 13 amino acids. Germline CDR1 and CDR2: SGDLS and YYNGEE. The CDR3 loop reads CASSVSDRDTQYF. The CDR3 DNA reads TGTGCCAGCAGCGTTTCCGATAGAGATACGCAGTATTTT. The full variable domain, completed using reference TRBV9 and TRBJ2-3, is DSGVTQTPKHLITATGQRVTLRCSPRSGDLSVYWYQQSLDQGLQFLIQYYNGEERAKGNILERFSAQQFPDLHSELNLSSLELGDSALYFCASSVSDRDTQYFGPGTRLTVL.

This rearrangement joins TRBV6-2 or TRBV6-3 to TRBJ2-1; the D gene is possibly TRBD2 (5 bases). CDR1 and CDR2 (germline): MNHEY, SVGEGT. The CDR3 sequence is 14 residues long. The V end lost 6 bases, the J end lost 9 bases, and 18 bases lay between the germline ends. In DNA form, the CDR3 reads TGTGCCAGCAGCTCCGAACTAGTTCCGCTTGAGCAGTTCTTC. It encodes CASSSELVPLEQFF.

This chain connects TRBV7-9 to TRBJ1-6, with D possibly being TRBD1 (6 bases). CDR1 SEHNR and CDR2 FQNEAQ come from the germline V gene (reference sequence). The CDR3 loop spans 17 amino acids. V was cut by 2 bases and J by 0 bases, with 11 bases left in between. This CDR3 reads CASSLTQGSSYNSPLHF. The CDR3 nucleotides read TGTGCCAGCAGCTTAACGCAGGGGAGCTCCTATAATTCACCCCTCCACTTT.

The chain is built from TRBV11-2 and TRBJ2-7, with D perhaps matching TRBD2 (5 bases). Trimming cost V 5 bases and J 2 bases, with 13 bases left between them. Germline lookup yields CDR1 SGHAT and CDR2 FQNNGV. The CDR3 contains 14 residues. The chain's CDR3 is CASSPDGKPYEQYF. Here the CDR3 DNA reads TGTGCCAGCAGCCCGGACGGGAAACCCTACGAGCAGTACTTC.

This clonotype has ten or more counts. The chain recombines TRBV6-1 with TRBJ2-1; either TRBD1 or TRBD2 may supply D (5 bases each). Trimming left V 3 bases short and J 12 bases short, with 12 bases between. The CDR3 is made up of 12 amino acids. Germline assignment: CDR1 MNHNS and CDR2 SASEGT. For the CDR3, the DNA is TGTGCCAGCAGTGACTACCGGGGCGGGCAGTTCTTC. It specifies CASSDYRGGQFF.

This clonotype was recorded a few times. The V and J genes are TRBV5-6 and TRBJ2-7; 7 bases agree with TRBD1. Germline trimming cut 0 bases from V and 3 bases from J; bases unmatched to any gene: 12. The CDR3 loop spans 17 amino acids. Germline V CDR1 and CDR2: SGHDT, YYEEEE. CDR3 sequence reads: CASSLALGTATLYEQYF. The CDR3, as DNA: TGTGCCAGCAGCTTGGCCTTGGGGACAGCTACTCTCTACGAGCAGTACTTC.

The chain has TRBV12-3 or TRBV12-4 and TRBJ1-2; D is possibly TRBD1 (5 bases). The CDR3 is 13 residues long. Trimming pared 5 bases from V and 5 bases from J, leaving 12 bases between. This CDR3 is CASSHRDRYGYTF. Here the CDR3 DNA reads TGTGCCAGCAGTCACCGGGACCGATATGGCTACACCTTC.

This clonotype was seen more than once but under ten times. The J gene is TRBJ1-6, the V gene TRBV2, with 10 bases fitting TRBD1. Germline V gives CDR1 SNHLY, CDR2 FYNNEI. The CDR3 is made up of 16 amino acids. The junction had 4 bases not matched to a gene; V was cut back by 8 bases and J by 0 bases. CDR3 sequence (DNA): TGTGCCAGCGGATGGACAGGGGGCTCCTATAATTCACCCCTCCACTTT. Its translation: CASGWTGGSYNSPLHF. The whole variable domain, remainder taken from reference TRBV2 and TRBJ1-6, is EPEVTQTPSHQVTQMGQEVILRCVPISNHLYFYWYRQILGQKVEFLVSFYNNEISEKSEIFDDQFSVERPDGSNFTLKIRSTKLEDSAMYFCASGWTGGSYNSPLHFGNGTRLTVT.

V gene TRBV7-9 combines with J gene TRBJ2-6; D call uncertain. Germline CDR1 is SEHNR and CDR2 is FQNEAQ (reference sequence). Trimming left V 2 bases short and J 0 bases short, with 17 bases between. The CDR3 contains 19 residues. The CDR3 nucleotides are TGTGCCAGCAGCTTAACCCACCTTTCCCCTTCCTCTGGGGCCAACGTCCTGACTTTC. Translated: CASSLTHLSPSSGANVLTF.